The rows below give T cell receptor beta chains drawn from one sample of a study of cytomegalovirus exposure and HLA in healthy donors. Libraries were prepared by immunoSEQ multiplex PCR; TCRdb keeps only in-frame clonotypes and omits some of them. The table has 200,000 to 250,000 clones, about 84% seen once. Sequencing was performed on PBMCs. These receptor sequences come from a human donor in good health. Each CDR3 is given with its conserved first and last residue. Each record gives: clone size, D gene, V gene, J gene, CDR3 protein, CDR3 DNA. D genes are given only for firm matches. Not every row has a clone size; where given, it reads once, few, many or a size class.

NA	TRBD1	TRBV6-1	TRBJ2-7	CASSLSGQGFHEQYF	TGTGCCAGCAGCTTGTCGGGACAGGGGTTCCACGAGCAGTACTTC
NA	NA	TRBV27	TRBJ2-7	CASSFRRDFYEQYF	TGTGCCAGCAGCTTTCGCCGGGACTTCTACGAGCAGTACTTC
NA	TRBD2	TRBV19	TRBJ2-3	CASSIAASGGTDTQYF	TGTGCCAGTAGTATAGCGGCTAGCGGGGGCACAGATACGCAGTATTTT
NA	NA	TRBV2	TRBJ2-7	CASSGQQGSTYEQYF	TGTGCCAGCAGTGGGCAACAGGGATCCACATACGAGCAGTACTTC
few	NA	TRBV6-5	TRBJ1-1	CASSYSTSGGTEAFF	TGTGCCAGCAGTTACTCGACGTCCGGGGGCACTGAAGCTTTCTTT
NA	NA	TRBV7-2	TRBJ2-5	CASSLGAGARRYF	TGTGCCAGCAGCTTAGGGGCGGGGGCTCGTAGGTACTTC
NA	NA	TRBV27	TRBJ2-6	CASSFLSGANVLTF	TGTGCCAGCAGTTTCCTCTCTGGGGCCAACGTCCTGACTTTC
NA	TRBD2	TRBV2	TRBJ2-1	CASREYNEQFF	TGTGCCTCGCGGGAGTACAATGAGCAGTTCTTC
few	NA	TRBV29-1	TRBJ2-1	CSVAGQFLNEQFF	TGCAGCGTTGCTGGACAGTTTCTGAATGAGCAGTTCTTC
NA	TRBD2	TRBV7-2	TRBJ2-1	CASSPPGTSGRNEQFF	TGTGCCAGCAGCCCGCCCGGGACTAGCGGGAGGAATGAGCAGTTCTTC
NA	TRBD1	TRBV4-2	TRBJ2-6	CASSSPDRAPGANVLTF	TGTGCCAGCAGCTCCCCGGACAGGGCCCCTGGGGCCAACGTCCTGACTTTC
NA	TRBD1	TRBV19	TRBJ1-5	CASSPRDRENQPQHF	TGTGCCAGTAGTCCTAGGGACAGGGAGAATCAGCCCCAGCATTTT
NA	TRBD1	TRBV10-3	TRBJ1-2	CAISETSGTVGGGYTF	TGTGCCATCAGCGAAACCTCCGGGACAGTGGGGGGTGGCTACACCTTC
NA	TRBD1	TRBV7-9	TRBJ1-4	CSSSQDRGGEKLFF	TGTTCCAGCAGCCAAGACAGGGGTGGTGAAAAACTGTTTTTT
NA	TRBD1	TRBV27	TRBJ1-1	CASSFQTGWSEAFF	TGTGCCAGCAGTTTCCAGACAGGGTGGTCTGAAGCTTTCTTT
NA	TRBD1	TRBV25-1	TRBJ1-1	CASSEGQLTNTEAFF	TGTGCCAGCAGTGAGGGACAGCTAACGAACACTGAAGCTTTCTTT
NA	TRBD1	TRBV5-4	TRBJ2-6	CASSLTGPGANVLTF	TGTGCCAGCAGCCTGACAGGGCCCGGGGCCAACGTCCTGACTTTC
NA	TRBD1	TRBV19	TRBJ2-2	CASSVGTGRAGELFF	TGTGCCAGTAGTGTCGGGACAGGGAGGGCCGGGGAGCTGTTTTTT
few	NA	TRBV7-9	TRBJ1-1	CSSRPGGSSTEAFF	TGTTCCAGCAGACCCGGGGGGTCAAGCACTGAAGCTTTCTTT